This TCR beta chain was identified in a study of blood T cell repertoires in COVID-19. In the study overall: Acute and convalescent COVID-19 specimens originated in the United States, Italy and Spain. PBMCs, B-cell-depleted T cells, or T cells were the source of the cDNA or gDNA that made up the material.

Trimming took 5 bases from V and 8 from J; bases not matched to a gene: 16. CDR1 and CDR2 from the germline V gene are SGHAT and FQNNGV. This CDR3 spans 16 amino acids. In the authors' methods: It was from reference gene primer amplification that nucleated cell counts were estimated. Sequencing was performed with immunoSEQ multiplex PCR; in TCRdb, only in-frame clones are kept and a portion is missing. V, J and clone size are those of that table, while D and trimming were read from the DNA. The table includes about 23,000 clones, 88% detected once. The J gene is TRBJ2-3, the V gene TRBV11-2; 7 nucleotides agree with TRBD2. The sample taken for sequencing was peripheral blood. The sequence came from an older man in a cohort sampled during active COVID-19. CDR3 sequence (DNA): TGTGCCAGCAGCCCGAGCGGGACTCTGTCAAAGGGTACGCAGTATTTT. It codes for CASSPSGTLSKGTQYF.